This T cell receptor beta chain was obtained from a study of T cells in Graves' hyperthyroidism and ophthalmopathy. Study findings and constraints: Most thyroid-expanded clonotypes above 0.001 were also found in blood.

Template material for amplifying TCR beta CDR3 regions consisted of RNA transcripts. When the TCR CDR3 underwent first-round RT-PCR, the HTBI primer set was used. TCRdb processed the multiplex PCR reads anew with MiXCR; each CDR3 protein has one entry. This sample carries about 600,000 distinct CDR3 sequences, approximately 14% of them seen once, and the ten largest clones take approximately 6.4%. Turning to this clonotype: The antigen is not known.

J lost 10 bases, V lost 4 bases, and 10 bases had no gene match. CDR3 length: 15 amino acids. Germline CDR1 SGHDT, CDR2 YYEEEE. Clinical symptoms, serum thyroxine and TRAb, thyroid ultrasound and orbital computed tomography together formed the diagnostic basis. The receptor's source is a woman aged 18-35 years with Graves' ophthalmopathy. The chain couples TRBV5-6 to TRBJ1-6, with 8 bases matching TRBD1. Material: blood. The CDR3 reads CASSLPTGAGSPLHF. CDR3 coding DNA: TGTGCCAGCAGCCTCCCGACAGGGGCAGGATCACCCCTCCACTTT. Full variable domain (missing parts from reference TRBV5-6 and TRBJ1-6): DAGVTQSPTHLIKTRGQQVTLRCSPKSGHDTVSWYQQALGQGPQFIFQYYEEEERQRGNFPDRFSGHQFPNYSSELNVNALLLGDSALYLCASSLPTGAGSPLHFGNGTRLTVT.